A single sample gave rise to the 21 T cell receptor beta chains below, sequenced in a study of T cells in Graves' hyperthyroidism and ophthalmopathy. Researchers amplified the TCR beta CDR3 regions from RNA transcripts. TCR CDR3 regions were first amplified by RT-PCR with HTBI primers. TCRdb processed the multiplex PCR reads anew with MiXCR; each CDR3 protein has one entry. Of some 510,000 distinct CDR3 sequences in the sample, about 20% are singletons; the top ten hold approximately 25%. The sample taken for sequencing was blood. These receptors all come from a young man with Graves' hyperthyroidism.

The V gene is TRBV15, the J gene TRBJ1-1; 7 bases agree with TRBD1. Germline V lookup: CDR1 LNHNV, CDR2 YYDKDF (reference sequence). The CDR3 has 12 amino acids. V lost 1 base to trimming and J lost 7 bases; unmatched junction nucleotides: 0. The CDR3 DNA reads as TGTGCCACCAGCAGAGGACAGGGTGAAGCTTTCTTT. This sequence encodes CATSRGQGEAFF.

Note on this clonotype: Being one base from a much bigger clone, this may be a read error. The CDR3 loop is CAWAAVLEQYF. DNA of the CDR3: TGTGCCTGGGCGGCGGTTCTCGAGCAGTACTTC. This rearrangement joins TRBV2 to TRBJ2-7; D call uncertain. CDR1 is SNHLY, CDR2 FYNNEI, per germline. Trimming left V 11 bases short and J 6 bases short, with 14 bases between. The CDR3 is made up of 11 amino acids.

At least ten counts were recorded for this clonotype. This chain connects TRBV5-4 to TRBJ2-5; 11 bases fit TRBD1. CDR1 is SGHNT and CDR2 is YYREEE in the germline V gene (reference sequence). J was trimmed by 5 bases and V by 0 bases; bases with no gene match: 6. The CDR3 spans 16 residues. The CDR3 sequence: CASSLEGDRGVETQYF. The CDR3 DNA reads TGTGCCAGCAGCTTGGAAGGGGACAGGGGGGTTGAGACCCAGTACTTC.

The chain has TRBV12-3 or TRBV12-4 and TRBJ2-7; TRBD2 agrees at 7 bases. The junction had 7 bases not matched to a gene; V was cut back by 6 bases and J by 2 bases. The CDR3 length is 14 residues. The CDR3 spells CASRESGDAYEQYF. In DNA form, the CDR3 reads TGTGCCAGCAGGGAAAGCGGGGACGCCTACGAGCAGTACTTC.

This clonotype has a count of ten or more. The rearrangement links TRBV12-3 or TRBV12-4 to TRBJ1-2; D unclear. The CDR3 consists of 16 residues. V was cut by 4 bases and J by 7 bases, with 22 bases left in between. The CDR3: CASSSAYLRAPSGYTF. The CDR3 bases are TGTGCCAGCAGTTCCGCCTATCTCCGGGCCCCCAGTGGCTACACCTTC.

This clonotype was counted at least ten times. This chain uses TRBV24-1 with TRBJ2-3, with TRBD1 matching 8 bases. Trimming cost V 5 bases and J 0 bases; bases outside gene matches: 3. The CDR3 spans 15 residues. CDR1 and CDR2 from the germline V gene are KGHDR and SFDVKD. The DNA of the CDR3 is TGTGCCACCAGTGGGTGGACAGGGAGCACAGATACGCAGTATTTT. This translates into CATSGWTGSTDTQYF.

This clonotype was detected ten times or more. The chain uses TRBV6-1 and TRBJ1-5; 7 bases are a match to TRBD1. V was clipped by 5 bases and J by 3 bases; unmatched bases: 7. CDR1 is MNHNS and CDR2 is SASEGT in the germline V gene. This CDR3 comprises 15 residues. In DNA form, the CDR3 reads TGTGCCAGCAGTCCCGACAGGGTCGTCAATCAGCCCCAGCATTTT. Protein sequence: CASSPDRVVNQPQHF.

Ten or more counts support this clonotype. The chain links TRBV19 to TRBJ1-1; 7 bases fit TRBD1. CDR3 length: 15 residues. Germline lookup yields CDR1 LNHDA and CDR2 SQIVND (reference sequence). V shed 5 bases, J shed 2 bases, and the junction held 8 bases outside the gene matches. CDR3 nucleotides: TGTGCCAGTAGTGGAAACAGGGGATTTAACACTGAAGCTTTCTTT. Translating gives CASSGNRGFNTEAFF.

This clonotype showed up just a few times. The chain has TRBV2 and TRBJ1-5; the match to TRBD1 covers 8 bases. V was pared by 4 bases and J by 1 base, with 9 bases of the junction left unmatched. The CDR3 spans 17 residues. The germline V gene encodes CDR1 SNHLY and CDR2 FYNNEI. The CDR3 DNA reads TGTGCCAGCAGTGGGAGGACAGGGCGGGGGAGCAATCAGCCCCAGCATTTT. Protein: CASSGRTGRGSNQPQHF. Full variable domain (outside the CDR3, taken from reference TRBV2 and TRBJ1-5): EPEVTQTPSHQVTQMGQEVILRCVPISNHLYFYWYRQILGQKVEFLVSFYNNEISEKSEIFDDQFSVERPDGSNFTLKIRSTKLEDSAMYFCASSGRTGRGSNQPQHFGDGTRLSIL.

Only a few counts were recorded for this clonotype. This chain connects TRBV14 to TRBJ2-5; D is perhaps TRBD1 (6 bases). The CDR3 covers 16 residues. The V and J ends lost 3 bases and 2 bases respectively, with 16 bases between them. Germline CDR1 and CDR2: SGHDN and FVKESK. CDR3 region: CASSHGTGTMQETQYF. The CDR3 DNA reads TGTGCCAGCAGCCACGGGACCGGGACAATGCAAGAGACCCAGTACTTC.

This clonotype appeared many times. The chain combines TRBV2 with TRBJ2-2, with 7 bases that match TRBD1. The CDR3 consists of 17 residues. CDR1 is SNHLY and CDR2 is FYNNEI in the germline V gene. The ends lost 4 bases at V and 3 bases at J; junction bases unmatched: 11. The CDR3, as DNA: TGTGCCAGCAGTGGACAGGGCCTGCCGGCCGACACCGGGGAGCTGTTTTTT. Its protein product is CASSGQGLPADTGELFF. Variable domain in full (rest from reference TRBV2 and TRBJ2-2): EPEVTQTPSHQVTQMGQEVILRCVPISNHLYFYWYRQILGQKVEFLVSFYNNEISEKSEIFDDQFSVERPDGSNFTLKIRSTKLEDSAMYFCASSGQGLPADTGELFFGEGSRLTVL.

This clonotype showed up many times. Written as DNA, the CDR3 is TGCGCCAGCAGCCTTGGGGGCGCAGGTTCTCCTTACGAGCAGTACTTC. Protein: CASSLGGAGSPYEQYF. The V and J genes are TRBV5-1 and TRBJ2-7; maybe TRBD1 (6 bases). The V and J ends lost 4 bases and 4 bases respectively, with 21 bases between them. Germline V gene data show CDR1 as SGHRS and CDR2 as YFSETQ. CDR3 length: 16 residues.

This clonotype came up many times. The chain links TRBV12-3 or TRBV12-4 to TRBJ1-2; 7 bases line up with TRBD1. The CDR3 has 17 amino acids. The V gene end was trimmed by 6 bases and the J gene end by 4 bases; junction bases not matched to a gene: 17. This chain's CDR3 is CASRNRGTSLLSYGYTF. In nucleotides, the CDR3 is TGTGCCAGCAGAAACAGGGGAACCTCTCTCCTTTCCTATGGCTACACCTTC.

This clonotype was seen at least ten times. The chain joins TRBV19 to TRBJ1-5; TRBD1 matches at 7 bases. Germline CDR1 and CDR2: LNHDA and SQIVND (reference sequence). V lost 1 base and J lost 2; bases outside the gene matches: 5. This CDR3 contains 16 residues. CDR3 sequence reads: CASSIVSGTGNQPQHF. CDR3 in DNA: TGTGCCAGTAGTATAGTCTCCGGGACAGGCAATCAGCCCCAGCATTTT.

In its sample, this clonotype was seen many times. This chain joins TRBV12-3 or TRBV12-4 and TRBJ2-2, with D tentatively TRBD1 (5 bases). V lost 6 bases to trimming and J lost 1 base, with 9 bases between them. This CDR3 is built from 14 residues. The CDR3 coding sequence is TGTGCCAGCAGCCAAGGACAGAACACCGGGGAGCTGTTTTTT. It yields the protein CASSQGQNTGELFF.

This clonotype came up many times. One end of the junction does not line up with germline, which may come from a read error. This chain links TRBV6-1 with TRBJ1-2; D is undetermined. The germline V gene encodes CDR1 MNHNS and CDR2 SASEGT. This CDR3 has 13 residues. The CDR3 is CASSEGVDYGYTF. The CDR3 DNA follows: TGTGCCAGCAGCGAAGGTGTCGACTATGGCTACACCTTC.

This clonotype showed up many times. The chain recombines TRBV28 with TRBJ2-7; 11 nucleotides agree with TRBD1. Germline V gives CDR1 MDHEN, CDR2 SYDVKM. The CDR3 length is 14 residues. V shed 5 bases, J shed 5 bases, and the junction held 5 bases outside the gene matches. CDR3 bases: TGTGCCAGCAGTAGGACAGGGGGCCGTAACGAGCAGTACTTC. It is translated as CASSRTGGRNEQYF.

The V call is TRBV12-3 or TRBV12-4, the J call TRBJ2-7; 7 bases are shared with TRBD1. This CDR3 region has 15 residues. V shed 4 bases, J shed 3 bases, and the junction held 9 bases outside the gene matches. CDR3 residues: CASSSRTGESYEQYF. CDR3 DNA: TGTGCCAGCAGTTCCCGGACAGGTGAGAGCTACGAGCAGTACTTC.

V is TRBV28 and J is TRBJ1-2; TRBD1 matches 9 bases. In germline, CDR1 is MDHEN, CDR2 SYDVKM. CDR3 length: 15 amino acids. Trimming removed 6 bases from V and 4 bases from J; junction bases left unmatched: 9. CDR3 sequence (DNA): TGTGCCAGCAGCTCCGGGACAGGGTGGGGCTATGGCTACACCTTC. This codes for CASSSGTGWGYGYTF.

The CDR3 DNA sequence: TGTGCCAGCAGCCATCGGAGAGACTATGGCTACACCTTC. Its translation is CASSHRRDYGYTF. The chain uses TRBV3-1 and TRBJ1-2; no firm D call. Germline CDR1 LGHDT, CDR2 YNNKEL (reference sequence). The V end lost 3 bases, the J end lost 3 bases, and 8 bases lay between the germline ends. The length of the CDR3 is 13 residues.

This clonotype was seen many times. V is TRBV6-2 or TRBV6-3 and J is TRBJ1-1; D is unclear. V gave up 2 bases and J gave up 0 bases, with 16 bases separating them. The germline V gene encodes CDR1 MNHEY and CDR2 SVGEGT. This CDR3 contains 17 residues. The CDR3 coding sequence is TGTGCCAGCAGTTACCAACCGGGCCCGTACCTGAACACTGAAGCTTTCTTT. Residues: CASSYQPGPYLNTEAFF.